This T cell receptor (beta chain) was sequenced for a study of cytomegalovirus exposure and HLA in healthy donors. Study-level background: According to later analysis, the same platform produced the approximately 120 validation and several hundred first-cohort repertoires.

Worth noting for this clone: Its antigen is unknown.

Germline V gives CDR1 MNHEY, CDR2 SMNVEV (reference sequence). The CDR3 sequence is 17 residues long. The J segment lost 0 bases and the V segment lost 5 bases, leaving 4 bases of the junction unmatched. General study findings and limits: Researchers catalogued about 150 TCR beta chains as cytomegalovirus-associated. Specificity of three CMV-associated chains for CMV antigens was verified in vitro.

TCRdb keeps only in-frame clones here, not all; method: immunoSEQ multiplex PCR. Of 180,000 or so clones listed, more than 75% are singletons. Sequenced material: PBMCs. The TCR sequence derives from a woman aged 25 to 45 in good health and CMV-seronegative. The chain employs TRBV27 and TRBJ1-6, with TRBD1 matching 10 bases. Here the CDR3 DNA reads TGTGCCAGCAGTCTGGGACAGGGGAGCTCCTATAATTCACCCCTCCACTTT. Translating gives CASSLGQGSSYNSPLHF.